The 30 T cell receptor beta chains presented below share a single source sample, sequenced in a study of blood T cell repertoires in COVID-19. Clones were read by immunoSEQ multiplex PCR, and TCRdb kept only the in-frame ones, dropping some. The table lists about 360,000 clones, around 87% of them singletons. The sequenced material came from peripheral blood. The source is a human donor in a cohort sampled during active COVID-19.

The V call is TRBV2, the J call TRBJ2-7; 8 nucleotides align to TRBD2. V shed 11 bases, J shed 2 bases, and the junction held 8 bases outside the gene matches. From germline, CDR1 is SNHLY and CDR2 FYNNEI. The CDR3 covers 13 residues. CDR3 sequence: CAGSGATPYEQYF. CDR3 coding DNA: TGTGCCGGTAGCGGGGCAACCCCCTACGAGCAGTACTTC.

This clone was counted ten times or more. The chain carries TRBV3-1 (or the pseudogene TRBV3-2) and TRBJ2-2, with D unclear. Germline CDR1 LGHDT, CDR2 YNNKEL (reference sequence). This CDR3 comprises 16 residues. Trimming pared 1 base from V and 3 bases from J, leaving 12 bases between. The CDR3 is CASSQGPSRDTGELFF. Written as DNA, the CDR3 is TGTGCCAGCAGCCAAGGTCCGTCACGGGACACCGGGGAGCTGTTTTTT.

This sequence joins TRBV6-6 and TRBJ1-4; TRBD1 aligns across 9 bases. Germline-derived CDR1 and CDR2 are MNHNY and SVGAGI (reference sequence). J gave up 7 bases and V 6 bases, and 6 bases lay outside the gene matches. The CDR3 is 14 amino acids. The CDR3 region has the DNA TGTGCCAGCAGAAACAGGGGGCAGGGTGAAAAACTGTTTTTT. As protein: CASRNRGQGEKLFF.

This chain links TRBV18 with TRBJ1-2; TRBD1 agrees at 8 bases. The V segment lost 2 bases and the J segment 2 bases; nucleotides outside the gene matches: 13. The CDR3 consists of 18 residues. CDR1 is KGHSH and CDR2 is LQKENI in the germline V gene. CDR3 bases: TGTGCCAGCTCACCAGAAGTGACAGGGGTATCATCCAACTATGGCTACACCTTC. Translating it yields CASSPEVTGVSSNYGYTF.

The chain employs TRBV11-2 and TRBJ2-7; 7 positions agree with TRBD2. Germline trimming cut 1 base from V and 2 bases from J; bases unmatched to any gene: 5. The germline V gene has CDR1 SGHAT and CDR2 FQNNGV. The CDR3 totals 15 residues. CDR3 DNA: TGTGCCAGCAGCTTAGCGGGAGGAATTGCCTACGAGCAGTACTTC. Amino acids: CASSLAGGIAYEQYF.

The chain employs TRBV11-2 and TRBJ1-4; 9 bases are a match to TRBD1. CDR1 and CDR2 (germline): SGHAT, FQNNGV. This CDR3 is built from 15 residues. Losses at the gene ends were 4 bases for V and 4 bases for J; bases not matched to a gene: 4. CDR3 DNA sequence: TGTGCCAGCAGCTCCCCGGGACAGGGTAATGAAAAACTGTTTTTT. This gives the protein CASSSPGQGNEKLFF.

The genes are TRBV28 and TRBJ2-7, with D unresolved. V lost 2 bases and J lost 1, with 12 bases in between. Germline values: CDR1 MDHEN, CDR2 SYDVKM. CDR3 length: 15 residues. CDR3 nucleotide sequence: TGTGCCAGCAGTTTAAGTGGCCTCCCATCCTACGAGCAGTACTTC. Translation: CASSLSGLPSYEQYF.

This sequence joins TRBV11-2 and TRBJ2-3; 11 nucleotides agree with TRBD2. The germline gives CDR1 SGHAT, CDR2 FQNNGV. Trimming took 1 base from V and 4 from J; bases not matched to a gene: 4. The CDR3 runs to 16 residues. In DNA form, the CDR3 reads TGTGCCAGCAGCTTAGTCCTAGCGGGGGGCGCAGATACGCAGTATTTT. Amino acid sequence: CASSLVLAGGADTQYF.

CDR3 amino acids: CASSRTSYHNEQFF. CDR3 DNA sequence: TGTGCCAGCAGTCGGACTAGTTACCACAATGAGCAGTTCTTC. The chain couples TRBV27 to TRBJ2-1; 7 bases fit TRBD2. The CDR3 runs 14 residues. Germline loops: CDR1 MNHEY, CDR2 SMNVEV (reference sequence). The ends lost 5 bases at V and 5 bases at J; junction bases unmatched: 6.

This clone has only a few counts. The CDR3 coding sequence is TGTGCCAGCAGTGCGCCTCCCGGGACTAGCGGGAGTAGGATCGGGGAGCTGTTTTTT. Encoded protein: CASSAPPGTSGSRIGELFF. This chain uses TRBV28 with TRBJ2-2, with 14 nucleotides matching TRBD2. The CDR3 totals 19 residues. Germline V gene sequence: CDR1 MDHEN, CDR2 SYDVKM. V lost 5 bases to trimming and J lost 7 bases; unmatched junction nucleotides: 15.

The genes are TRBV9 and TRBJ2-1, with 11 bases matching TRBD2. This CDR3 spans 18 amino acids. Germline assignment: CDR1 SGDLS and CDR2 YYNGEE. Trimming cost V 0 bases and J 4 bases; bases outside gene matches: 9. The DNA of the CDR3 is TGTGCCAGCAGCGTAGGAGGGGGGGGACTAGCGGCTTACAATGAGCAGTTCTTC. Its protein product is CASSVGGGGLAAYNEQFF.

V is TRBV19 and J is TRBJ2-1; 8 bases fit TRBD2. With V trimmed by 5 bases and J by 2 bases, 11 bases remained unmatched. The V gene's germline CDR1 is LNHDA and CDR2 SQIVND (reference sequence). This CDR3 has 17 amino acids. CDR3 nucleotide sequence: TGTGCCAGTAGTTCCGGACTAGCAGGAAGCCCCTACAATGAGCAGTTCTTC. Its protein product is CASSSGLAGSPYNEQFF. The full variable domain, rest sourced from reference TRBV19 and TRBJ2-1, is DGGITQSPKYLFRKEGQNVTLSCEQNLNHDAMYWYRQDPGQGLRLIYYSQIVNDFQKGDIAEGYSVSREKKESFPLTVTSAQKNPTAFYLCASSSGLAGSPYNEQFFGPGTRLTVL.

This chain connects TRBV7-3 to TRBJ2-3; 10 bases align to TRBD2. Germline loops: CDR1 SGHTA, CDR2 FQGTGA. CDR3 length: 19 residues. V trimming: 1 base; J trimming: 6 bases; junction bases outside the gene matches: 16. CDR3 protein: CASSLRGSRASGSADTQYF. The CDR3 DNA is TGTGCCAGCAGCTTAAGAGGTAGTCGGGCTAGCGGGAGCGCGGATACGCAGTATTTT.

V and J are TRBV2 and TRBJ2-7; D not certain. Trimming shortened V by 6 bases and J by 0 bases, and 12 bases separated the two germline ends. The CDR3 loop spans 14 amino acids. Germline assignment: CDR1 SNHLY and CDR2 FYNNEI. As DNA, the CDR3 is TGTGCCAGCAGGGTCCACGGTAGCTCCTACGAGCAGTACTTC. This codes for CASRVHGSSYEQYF.

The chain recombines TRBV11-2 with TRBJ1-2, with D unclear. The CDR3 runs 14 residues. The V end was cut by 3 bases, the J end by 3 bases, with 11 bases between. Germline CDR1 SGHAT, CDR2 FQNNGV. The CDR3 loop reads CASSFPGGDYGYTF. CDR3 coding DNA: TGTGCCAGCAGCTTTCCCGGTGGAGACTATGGCTACACCTTC.

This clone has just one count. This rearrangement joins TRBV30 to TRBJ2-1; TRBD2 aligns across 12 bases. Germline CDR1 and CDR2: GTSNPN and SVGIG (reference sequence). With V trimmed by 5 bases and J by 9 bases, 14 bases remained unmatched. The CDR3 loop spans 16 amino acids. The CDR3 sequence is CAWDRLLGLAGSEQFF. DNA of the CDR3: TGTGCCTGGGACCGGTTGTTGGGACTAGCGGGTAGTGAGCAGTTCTTC.

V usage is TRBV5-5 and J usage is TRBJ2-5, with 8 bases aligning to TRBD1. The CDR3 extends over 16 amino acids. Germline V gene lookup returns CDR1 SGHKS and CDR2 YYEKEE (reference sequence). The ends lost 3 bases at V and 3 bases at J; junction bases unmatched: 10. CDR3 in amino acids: CASSYGQGWREETQYF. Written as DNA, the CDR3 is TGTGCCAGCAGCTACGGACAGGGATGGCGGGAAGAGACCCAGTACTTC.

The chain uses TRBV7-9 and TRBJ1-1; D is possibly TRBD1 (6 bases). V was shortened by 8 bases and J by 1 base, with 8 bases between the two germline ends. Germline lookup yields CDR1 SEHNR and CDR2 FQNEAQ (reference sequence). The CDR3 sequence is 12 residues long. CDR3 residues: CASRQENTEAFF. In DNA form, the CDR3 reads TGTGCCAGCCGACAGGAGAACACTGAAGCTTTCTTT.

In DNA, the CDR3 is TGTGCCAGCAGCGCCAATCTAGCGTCGGGCTACGAGCAGTACTTC. As protein: CASSANLASGYEQYF. The chain carries TRBV28 and TRBJ2-7; TRBD2 might be the D (6 bases). Germline CDR1 is MDHEN and CDR2 is SYDVKM. The V end lost 6 bases, the J end lost 3 bases, and 18 bases lay between the germline ends. The CDR3 is 15 amino acids.

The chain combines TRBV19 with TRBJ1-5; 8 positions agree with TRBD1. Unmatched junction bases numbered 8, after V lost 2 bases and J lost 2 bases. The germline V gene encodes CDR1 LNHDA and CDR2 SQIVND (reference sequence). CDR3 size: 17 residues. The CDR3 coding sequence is TGTGCCAGTAGTATACTTAGAGGACAGGGTGGCAATCAGCCCCAGCATTTT. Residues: CASSILRGQGGNQPQHF.

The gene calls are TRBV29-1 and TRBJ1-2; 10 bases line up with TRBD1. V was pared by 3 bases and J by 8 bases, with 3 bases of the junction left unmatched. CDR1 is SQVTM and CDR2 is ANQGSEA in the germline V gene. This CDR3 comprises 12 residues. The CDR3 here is CSVDRTGGGYTF. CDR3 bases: TGCAGCGTTGATCGGACAGGGGGAGGCTACACCTTC.

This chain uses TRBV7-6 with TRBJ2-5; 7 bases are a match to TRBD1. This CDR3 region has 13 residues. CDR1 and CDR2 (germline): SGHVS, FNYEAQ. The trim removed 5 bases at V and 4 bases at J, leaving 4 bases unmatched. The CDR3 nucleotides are TGTGCCAGCAGCCCGGACAGGAGAGAGACCCAGTACTTC. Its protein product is CASSPDRRETQYF.

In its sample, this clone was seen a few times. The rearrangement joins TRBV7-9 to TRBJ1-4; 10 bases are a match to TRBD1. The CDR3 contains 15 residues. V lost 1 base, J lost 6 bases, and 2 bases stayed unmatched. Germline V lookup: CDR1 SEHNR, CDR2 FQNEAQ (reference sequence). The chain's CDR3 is CASSLETGGYEKLFF. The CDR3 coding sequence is TGTGCCAGCAGCTTAGAGACAGGGGGCTATGAAAAACTGTTTTTT.

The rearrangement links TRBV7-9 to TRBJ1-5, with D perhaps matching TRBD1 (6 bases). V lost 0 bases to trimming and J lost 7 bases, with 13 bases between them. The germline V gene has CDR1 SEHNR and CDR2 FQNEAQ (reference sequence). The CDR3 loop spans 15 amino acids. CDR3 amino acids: CASSLAGGTVQPQHF. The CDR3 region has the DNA TGTGCCAGCAGCTTAGCTGGGGGCACAGTCCAGCCCCAGCATTTT.

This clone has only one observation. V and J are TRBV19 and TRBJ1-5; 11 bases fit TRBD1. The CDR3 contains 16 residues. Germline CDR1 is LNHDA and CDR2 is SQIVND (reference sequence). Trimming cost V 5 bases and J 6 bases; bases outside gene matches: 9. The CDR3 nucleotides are TGTGCCAGTAGTGCCAGGACAGGGGGCATCACTCAGCCCCAGCATTTT. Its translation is CASSARTGGITQPQHF.

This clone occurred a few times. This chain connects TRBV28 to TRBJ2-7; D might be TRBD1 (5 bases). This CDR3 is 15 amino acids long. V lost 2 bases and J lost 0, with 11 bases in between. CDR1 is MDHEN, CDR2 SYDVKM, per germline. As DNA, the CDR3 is TGTGCCAGCAGTTTAGGGCCAGGGATCTCCTACGAGCAGTACTTC. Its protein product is CASSLGPGISYEQYF.

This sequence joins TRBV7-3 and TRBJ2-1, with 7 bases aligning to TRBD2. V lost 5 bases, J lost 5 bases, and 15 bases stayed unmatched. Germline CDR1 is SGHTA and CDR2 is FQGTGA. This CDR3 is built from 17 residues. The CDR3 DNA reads TGTGCCAGCAGCCCGCGCGTCACCCTAGCGGACCACAATGAGCAGTTCTTC. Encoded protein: CASSPRVTLADHNEQFF.

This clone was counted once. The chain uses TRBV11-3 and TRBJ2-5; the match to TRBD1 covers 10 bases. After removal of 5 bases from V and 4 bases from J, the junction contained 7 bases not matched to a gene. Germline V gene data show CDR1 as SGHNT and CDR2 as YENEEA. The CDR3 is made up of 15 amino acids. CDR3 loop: CASSPGQGNRETQYF. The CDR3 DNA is TGTGCCAGCAGCCCGGGACAGGGGAATCGAGAGACCCAGTACTTC.

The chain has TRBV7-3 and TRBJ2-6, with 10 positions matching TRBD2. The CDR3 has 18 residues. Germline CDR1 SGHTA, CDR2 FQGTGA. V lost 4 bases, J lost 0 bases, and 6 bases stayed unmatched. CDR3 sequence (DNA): TGTGCCAGCAGCTCGACTAGCGGGTCGAGCTCTGGGGCCAACGTCCTGACTTTC. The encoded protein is CASSSTSGSSSGANVLTF.

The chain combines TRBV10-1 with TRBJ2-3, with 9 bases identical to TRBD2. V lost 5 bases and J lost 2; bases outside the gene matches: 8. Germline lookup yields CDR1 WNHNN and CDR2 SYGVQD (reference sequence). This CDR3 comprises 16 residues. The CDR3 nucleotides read TGCGCCAGCAGTCTGGTAGCGGGAGAGGACACAGATACGCAGTATTTT. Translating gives CASSLVAGEDTDTQYF.